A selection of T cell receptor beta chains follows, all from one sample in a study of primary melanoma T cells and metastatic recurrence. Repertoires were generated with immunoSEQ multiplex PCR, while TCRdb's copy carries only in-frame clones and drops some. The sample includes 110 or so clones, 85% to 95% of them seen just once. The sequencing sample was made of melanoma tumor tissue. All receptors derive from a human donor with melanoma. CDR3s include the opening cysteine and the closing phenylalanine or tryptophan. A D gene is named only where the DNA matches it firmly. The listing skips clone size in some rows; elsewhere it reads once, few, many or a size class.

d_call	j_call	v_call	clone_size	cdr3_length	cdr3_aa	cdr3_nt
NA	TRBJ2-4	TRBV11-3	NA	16	CASSHAPGTSKNIQYF	TGTGCCAGCAGCCACGCCCCAGGGACGTCCAAAAACATTCAGTACTTC
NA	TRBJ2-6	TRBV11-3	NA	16	CASVRIGQSRANVLTF	TGTGCCAGCGTGCGCATCGGACAAAGTCGGGCCAACGTCCTGACTTTC
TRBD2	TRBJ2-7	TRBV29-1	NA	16	CSVEETSGGAIYEQYF	TGCAGCGTTGAAGAGACTAGCGGGGGGGCTATATACGAGCAGTACTTC
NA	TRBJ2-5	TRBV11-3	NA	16	CASSPAGARGIETQYF	TGTGCCAGCAGCCCTGCGGGGGCAAGAGGAATTGAGACCCAGTACTTC
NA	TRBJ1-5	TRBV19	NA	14	CASIRGDVVGPQHF	TGTGCCAGTATTCGGGGGGATGTCGTCGGACCCCAGCATTTT
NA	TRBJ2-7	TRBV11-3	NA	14	CASSKSGPSYEQYF	TGTGCCAGCAGCAAATCGGGGCCTTCCTACGAGCAGTACTTC
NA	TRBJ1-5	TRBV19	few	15	CASSIQDSTGQPQHF	TGTGCCAGTAGTATTCAAGACAGCACAGGTCAGCCCCAGCATTTT
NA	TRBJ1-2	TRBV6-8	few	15	CASSYSPGGNYGYTF	TGTGCCAGCAGTTATTCTCCGGGGGGCAACTATGGCTACACCTTC
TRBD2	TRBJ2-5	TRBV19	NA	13	CASSAGLVETQYF	TGTGCCAGTAGTGCGGGACTAGTTGAGACCCAGTACTTC
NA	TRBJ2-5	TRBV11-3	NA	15	CASSPIGGRKETQYF	TGTGCCAGCAGCCCGATAGGGGGGAGGAAAGAGACCCAGTACTTC
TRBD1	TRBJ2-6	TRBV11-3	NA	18	CASSFGGQGYSGANVLTF	TGTGCCAGCAGCTTCGGGGGACAGGGCTACTCTGGGGCCAACGTCCTGACTTTC
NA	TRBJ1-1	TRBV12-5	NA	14	CASILTGVNTEAFF	TGTGCCAGCATCTTAACAGGAGTGAACACTGAAGCTTTCTTT
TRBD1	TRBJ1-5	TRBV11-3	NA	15	CASSLELQGYQPQHF	TGTGCCAGCAGCTTAGAGCTACAGGGGTACCAGCCCCAGCATTTT
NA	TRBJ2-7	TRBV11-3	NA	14	CASSPNRDPYEQYF	TGTGCCAGCAGCCCAAACAGGGATCCCTACGAGCAGTACTTC
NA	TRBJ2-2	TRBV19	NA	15	CTSSILANRPGELFF	TGTACCAGTAGTATACTTGCCAACAGGCCCGGGGAGCTGTTTTTT
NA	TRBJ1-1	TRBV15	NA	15	CATEDTQGLNTEAFF	TGTGCCACCGAGGACACTCAGGGACTGAACACTGAAGCTTTCTTT
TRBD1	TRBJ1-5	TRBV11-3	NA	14	CASSHNRGGQPQHF	TGTGCCAGCAGCCACAACAGGGGAGGTCAGCCCCAGCATTTT
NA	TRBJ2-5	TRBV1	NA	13	CASSQDPRGTQYF	TGCGCCAGCAGCCAAGATCCTCGGGGGACCCAGTACTTC
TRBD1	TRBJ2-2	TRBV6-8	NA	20	CASSLELQGAVARPTGELFF	TGTGCCAGCAGTCTCGAACTACAGGGGGCCGTCGCCCGACCCACCGGGGAGCTGTTTTTT
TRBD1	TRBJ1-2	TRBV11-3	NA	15	CASSPGAGGVYGYTF	TGTGCCAGCAGCCCGGGGGCAGGGGGCGTCTATGGCTACACCTTC
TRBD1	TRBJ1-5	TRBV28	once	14	CASSWQGDHQPQHF	TGTGCCAGCAGTTGGCAGGGGGACCATCAGCCTCAGCATTTT
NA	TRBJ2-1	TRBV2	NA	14	CASRRQGLDNEQFF	TGTGCCAGCAGGCGACAGGGACTGGACAATGAGCAGTTCTTC
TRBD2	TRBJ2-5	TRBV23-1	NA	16	CASSQRAGGVQETQYF	TGCGCCAGCAGTCAACGAGCGGGAGGGGTCCAAGAGACCCAGTACTTC
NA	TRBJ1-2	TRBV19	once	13	CASSKQGDYGYTF	TGTGCCAGTAGTAAGCAGGGAGACTATGGCTACACCTTC
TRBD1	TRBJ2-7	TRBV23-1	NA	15	CASSQGTGGGYEQYF	TGCGCCAGCAGCCAAGGGACAGGGGGAGGCTACGAGCAGTACTTC
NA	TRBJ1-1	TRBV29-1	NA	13	CSARVVGAAEAFF	TGCAGCGCCAGGGTTGTGGGGGCGGCTGAAGCTTTCTTT
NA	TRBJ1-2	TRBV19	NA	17	CASSIEMWTALPYGYTF	TGTGCCAGTAGTATAGAGATGTGGACCGCACTGCCCTATGGCTACACCTTC
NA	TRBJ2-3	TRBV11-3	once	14	CASSLDRDGDTQYF	TGTGCCAGCAGCTTAGACAGGGATGGGGATACGCAGTATTTT
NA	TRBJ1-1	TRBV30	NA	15	CAWSSIYRENTEAFF	TGTGCCTGGAGCTCGATATACAGGGAGAACACTGAAGCTTTCTTT
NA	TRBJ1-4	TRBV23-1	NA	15	CASSQGRATNEKLFF	TGCGCCAGCAGCCAAGGCAGAGCAACTAATGAAAAACTGTTTTTT
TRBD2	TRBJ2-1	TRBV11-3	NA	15	CASSLRSGRFNEQFF	TGTGCCAGCAGCTTACGGAGCGGGAGGTTTAATGAGCAGTTCTTC
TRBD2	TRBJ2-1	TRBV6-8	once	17	CASSPGTSGSNYNEQFF	TGTGCCAGCAGCCCCGGGACTAGCGGGAGTAACTACAATGAGCAGTTCTTC
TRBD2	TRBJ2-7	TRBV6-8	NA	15	CASSPLAGGIYEQYF	TGTGCCAGCAGCCCGTTAGCGGGAGGAATCTACGAGCAGTACTTC
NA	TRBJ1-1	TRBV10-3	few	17	CAISESGEFTGSVEAFF	TGTGCCATCAGTGAGTCAGGCGAATTTACAGGAAGTGTCGAAGCTTTCTTT
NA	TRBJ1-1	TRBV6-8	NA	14	CASRPGRMNTEAFF	TGTGCCAGCAGACCAGGACGGATGAACACTGAAGCTTTCTTT
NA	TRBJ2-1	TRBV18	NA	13	CASSRTSIYEQFF	TGTGCCAGCTCACGAACTAGCATCTATGAGCAGTTCTTC
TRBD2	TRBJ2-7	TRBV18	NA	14	CASSPVLAGVEQYF	TGTGCCAGCTCACCCGTACTAGCGGGGGTCGAGCAGTACTTC
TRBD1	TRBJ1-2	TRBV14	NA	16	CASSLLRDRASYGYTF	TGTGCCAGCAGCCTATTACGGGACAGGGCATCTTATGGCTACACCTTC
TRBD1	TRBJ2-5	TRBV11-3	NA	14	CASSPDRGRETQYF	TGTGCCAGCAGCCCGGACAGGGGGAGAGAGACCCAGTACTTC
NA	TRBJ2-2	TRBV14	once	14	CASSPFANTGELFF	TGTGCCAGCAGCCCATTCGCGAACACCGGGGAGCTGTTTTTT
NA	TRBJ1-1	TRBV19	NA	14	CASSIEWGEAEAFF	TGTGCCAGTAGTATAGAGTGGGGAGAAGCTGAAGCTTTCTTT
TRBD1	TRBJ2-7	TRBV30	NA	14	CAWRRTGGTDEQYF	TGTGCCTGGAGAAGGACAGGGGGTACGGACGAGCAGTACTTC
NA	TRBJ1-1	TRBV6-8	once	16	CASSYSSRVGGIEAFF	TGTGCCAGCAGTTACTCGAGCAGGGTAGGAGGCATTGAAGCTTTCTTT